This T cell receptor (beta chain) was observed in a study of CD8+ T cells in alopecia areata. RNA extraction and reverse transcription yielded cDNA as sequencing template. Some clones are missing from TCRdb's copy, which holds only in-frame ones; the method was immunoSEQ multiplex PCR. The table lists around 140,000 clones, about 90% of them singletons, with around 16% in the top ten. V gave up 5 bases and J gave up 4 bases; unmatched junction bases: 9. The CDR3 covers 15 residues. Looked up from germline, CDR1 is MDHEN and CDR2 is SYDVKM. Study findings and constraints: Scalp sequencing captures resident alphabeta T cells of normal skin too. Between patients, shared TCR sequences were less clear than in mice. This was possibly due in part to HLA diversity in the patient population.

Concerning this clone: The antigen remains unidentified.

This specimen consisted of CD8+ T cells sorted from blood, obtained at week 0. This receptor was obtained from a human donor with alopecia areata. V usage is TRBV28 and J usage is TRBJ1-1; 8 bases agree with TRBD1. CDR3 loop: CASSLFPGGVTEAFF. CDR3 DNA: TGTGCCAGCAGTCTATTTCCAGGGGGCGTCACTGAAGCTTTCTTT.